The 32 T cell receptor beta chains in this list originate from one sample, sequenced in a study of blood T cell repertoires in COVID-19. Using immunoSEQ multiplex PCR, the repertoire was profiled, and TCRdb retains in-frame clones only, with some absent. The sample holds around 260,000 clones, approximately 87% seen once. The specimen was peripheral blood. The receptors were sampled from a woman aged 45-60 years with acute or convalescent COVID-19.

The genes are TRBV9 and TRBJ1-1; 7 bases align to TRBD1. From germline, CDR1 is SGDLS and CDR2 YYNGEE. This CDR3 has 16 amino acids. Trimming took 4 bases from V and 2 from J; bases not matched to a gene: 11. The CDR3 DNA sequence: TGTGCCAGCAGCTCTCCCCCAGGGGGACTTAACACTGAAGCTTTCTTT. Translating gives CASSSPPGGLNTEAFF.

J is TRBJ1-1 and V is TRBV12-3 or TRBV12-4, with D unresolved. This CDR3 contains 13 residues. V was pared by 6 bases and J by 5 bases, with 13 bases between. The CDR3 loop reads CASRETAGTEAFF. CDR3 DNA sequence: TGTGCCAGCAGGGAAACGGCGGGGACTGAAGCTTTCTTT.

This clone has just a few counts. The rearrangement uses TRBV2 and TRBJ1-5; D remains ambiguous. Trimming removed 6 bases from V and 7 bases from J, with 13 bases in between. Germline V CDR1 and CDR2: SNHLY, FYNNEI. There are 13 residues in the CDR3. CDR3 sequence (DNA): TGTGCCAGCAGGCGGGGTTCGAGGCAGCCCCAGCATTTT. This sequence encodes CASRRGSRQPQHF.

This clone was picked up one time. The chain is built from TRBV9 and TRBJ2-1; 7 nucleotides align to TRBD2. CDR1 and CDR2 from the germline V gene are SGDLS and YYNGEE. The J segment lost 4 bases and the V segment lost 4 bases, leaving 14 bases of the junction unmatched. The CDR3 totals 17 residues. CDR3 in amino acids: CASSPLMGEREYNEQFF. DNA of the CDR3: TGTGCCAGCAGCCCCCTCATGGGGGAGCGGGAATACAATGAGCAGTTCTTC.

V gene TRBV6-5 combines with J gene TRBJ2-1, with TRBD1 matching over 7 bases. This CDR3 has 15 residues. With 8 bases clipped from V and 1 base from J, the junction kept 8 bases outside the gene matches. Germline V lookup: CDR1 MNHEY, CDR2 SVGAGI. CDR3 coding DNA: TGTGCCAGCTCCGTGGTCAGGGGGTCCTACAATGAGCAGTTCTTC. Its protein is CASSVVRGSYNEQFF.

The chain couples TRBV7-9 to TRBJ2-7, with 7 bases lining up with TRBD1. Trimming removed 5 bases from V and 0 bases from J; junction bases left unmatched: 4. CDR1 is SEHNR, CDR2 FQNEAQ, per germline (reference sequence). This CDR3 has 14 residues. CDR3 protein: CASSARDSSYEQYF. The DNA for the CDR3 is TGTGCCAGCAGCGCAAGGGACAGCTCCTACGAGCAGTACTTC.

V gene TRBV18 combines with J gene TRBJ1-6; a possible D gene is TRBD1 (5 bases). Trimming took 4 bases from V and 9 from J, leaving 19 bases between them. The CDR3 has 16 residues. Germline CDR1 and CDR2: KGHSH and LQKENI. CDR3 coding DNA: TGTGCCAGCTCACGGGACTATCGAAAGGCAATTTCACCCCTCCACTTT. It yields the protein CASSRDYRKAISPLHF.

This chain uses TRBV10-3 with TRBJ2-2; unclear D gene. The CDR3 length is 11 residues. Germline V gene sequence: CDR1 ENHRY, CDR2 SYGVKD. Trimming cost V 3 bases and J 9 bases, with 5 bases left between them. The CDR3 is CAISEDRELFF. The CDR3 coding sequence is TGTGCCATCAGTGAAGACAGGGAGCTGTTTTTT.

This clone was detected once. The chain links TRBV2 to TRBJ2-7; D remains unclear. Germline V gene data show CDR1 as SNHLY and CDR2 as FYNNEI. Deletions cut 4 bases from V and 0 bases from J, with 7 bases between. CDR3 size: 13 residues. CDR3 loop: CASSVVASYEQYF. CDR3 nucleotides: TGTGCCAGCAGTGTTGTAGCCTCCTACGAGCAGTACTTC.

Concerning this clone: The sample has other DNA sequences that encode this CDR3 too. This rearrangement joins TRBV7-2 to TRBJ2-1; no clear D gene. Trimming cost V 0 bases and J 5 bases, with 5 bases left between them. The CDR3 loop spans 13 amino acids. Germline CDR1 and CDR2: SGHTA and FQGNSA. This CDR3 is CASSLAENNEQFF. For the CDR3, the DNA is TGTGCCAGCAGCTTAGCAGAGAACAATGAGCAGTTCTTC.

The chain links TRBV19 to TRBJ2-1; D may be TRBD2 (5 bases). Trimming cost V 5 bases and J 5 bases, with 10 bases left between them. The CDR3 contains 13 residues. Germline CDR1 is LNHDA and CDR2 is SQIVND (reference sequence). The CDR3 DNA reads TGTGCCAGTAGTCTTACTAGAAACAATGAGCAGTTCTTC. Protein product: CASSLTRNNEQFF.

The V and J genes are TRBV7-9 and TRBJ1-6; TRBD1 matches at 7 bases. V trimming: 2 bases; J trimming: 7 bases; junction bases outside the gene matches: 14. The germline V gene has CDR1 SEHNR and CDR2 FQNEAQ (reference sequence). CDR3 size: 18 residues. Here the CDR3 DNA reads TGTGCCAGCAGCTTAACCCCCCATCGGGACAGTTACAATTCACCCCTCCACTTT. It encodes CASSLTPHRDSYNSPLHF.

This clone has a handful of counts. The chain employs TRBV5-1 and TRBJ1-1, with 7 bases fitting TRBD1. The germline CDR1 and CDR2 sequences are SGHRS and YFSETQ. The CDR3 runs to 14 residues. V trimming: 4 bases; J trimming: 4 bases; junction bases outside the gene matches: 7. The chain's CDR3 is CASSRQGLRTEAFF. The CDR3 DNA sequence: TGCGCCAGCAGCAGACAGGGCTTGCGCACTGAAGCTTTCTTT.

V gene TRBV28 combines with J gene TRBJ2-7; D remains unclear. Looked up from germline, CDR1 is MDHEN and CDR2 is SYDVKM. V was pared by 3 bases and J by 3 bases, with 3 bases between. The CDR3 spans 11 residues. CDR3 coding DNA: TGTGCCAGCAGTTTCTACTACGAGCAGTACTTC. This sequence encodes CASSFYYEQYF.

The chain recombines TRBV19 with TRBJ2-7; a possible D gene is TRBD1 (6 bases). Germline V gene sequence: CDR1 LNHDA, CDR2 SQIVND (reference sequence). CDR3 size: 15 residues. V was shortened by 7 bases and J by 1 base, with 17 bases between the two germline ends. Here the CDR3 reads CASTLQGGGSYEQYF. In nucleotides, the CDR3 is TGTGCCAGTACCCTACAGGGTGGCGGTTCCTACGAGCAGTACTTC.

V and J are TRBV9 and TRBJ1-1, with no clear D. Germline CDR1 and CDR2: SGDLS and YYNGEE. CDR3 size: 14 residues. V lost 4 bases, J lost 2 bases, and 12 bases lay in between. In DNA form, the CDR3 reads TGTGCCAGCAGCCCAAGGGAGAGCAACACTGAAGCTTTCTTT. Translating gives CASSPRESNTEAFF.

The chain uses TRBV15 and TRBJ2-1; possible D gene TRBD2, 6 bases. Germline CDR1 is LNHNV and CDR2 is YYDKDF (reference sequence). V lost 5 bases, J lost 7 bases, and 12 bases lay in between. The CDR3 contains 13 residues. As DNA, the CDR3 is TGTGCCACCAGCCCCCTAGCGATGAATGAGCAGTTCTTC. Its protein is CATSPLAMNEQFF.

This chain connects TRBV7-9 to TRBJ2-7; 13 positions match TRBD2. The CDR3 has 16 amino acids. With 5 bases clipped from V and 4 bases from J, the junction kept 8 bases outside the gene matches. Germline CDR1 SEHNR, CDR2 FQNEAQ (reference sequence). Here the CDR3 DNA reads TGTGCCAGCAGCACGTGGACTAGCGGGAGTGTATACGAGCAGTACTTC. As protein: CASSTWTSGSVYEQYF.

The V gene is TRBV27, the J gene TRBJ1-5; the match to TRBD1 covers 7 bases. The CDR3 consists of 17 residues. CDR1 and CDR2 from the germline V gene are MNHEY and SMNVEV (reference sequence). The junction had 11 bases not matched to a gene; V was cut back by 5 bases and J by 1 base. CDR3 DNA sequence: TGTGCCAGCAGTCCATCCTACAGGGGTGTGAGCAATCAGCCCCAGCATTTT. It is translated as CASSPSYRGVSNQPQHF.

The chain carries TRBV7-9 and TRBJ2-1; 9 positions match TRBD2. Germline-derived CDR1 and CDR2 are SEHNR and FQNEAQ (reference sequence). This CDR3 comprises 16 residues. The trim removed 5 bases at V and 10 bases at J, leaving 15 bases unmatched. CDR3 residues: CASSPTGTLAGTEQFF. CDR3 nucleotides: TGTGCCAGCAGCCCGACAGGGACCCTAGCGGGAACAGAGCAGTTCTTC. Supplemented by reference TRBV7-9 and TRBJ2-1, the full variable domain reads DTGVSQNPRHKITKRGQNVTFRCDPISEHNRLYWYRQTLGQGPEFLTYFQNEAQLEKSRLLSDRFSAERPKGSFSTLEIQRTEQGDSAMYLCASSPTGTLAGTEQFFGPGTRLTVL.

The chain joins TRBV2 to TRBJ1-4; no clear D gene. Germline loops: CDR1 SNHLY, CDR2 FYNNEI. The V end was cut by 3 bases, the J end by 3 bases, with 8 bases between. The CDR3 sequence is 14 residues long. As DNA, the CDR3 is TGTGCCAGCAGTGAGTGGGAGTCTAATGAAAAACTGTTTTTT. Translating it yields CASSEWESNEKLFF.

This clone appeared a single time. CDR3 DNA sequence: TGCGCCAGCAGCTCGGCTGGCGGTACAAACACCGGGGAGCTGTTTTTT. Amino acids: CASSSAGGTNTGELFF. The chain recombines TRBV5-1 with TRBJ2-2, with D uncertain. CDR1 is SGHRS and CDR2 is YFSETQ in the germline V gene. This CDR3 is 16 amino acids long. The V gene lost 3 bases and the J gene lost 2 bases, with 14 bases spanning the gap.

The rearrangement links TRBV19 to TRBJ1-2; TRBD1 aligns across 8 bases. This CDR3 spans 14 amino acids. In germline, CDR1 is LNHDA, CDR2 SQIVND (reference sequence). The V and J ends lost 8 bases and 8 bases, in that order; junction bases with no gene match: 13. The CDR3 protein is CASDRTGFGRGYTF. CDR3 nucleotides: TGTGCCAGTGACCGGACAGGGTTCGGTAGGGGCTACACCTTC.

The chain links TRBV5-1 to TRBJ2-5, with 10 bases identical to TRBD2. Trimming cost V 0 bases and J 9 bases; bases outside gene matches: 8. This CDR3 region has 15 residues. Germline CDR1 and CDR2: SGHRS and YFSETQ. CDR3 bases: TGCGCCAGCAGCTTGGCAGGGACTAGCGTTAGGGCCCAGTACTTC. Its translation: CASSLAGTSVRAQYF.

V gene TRBV2 combines with J gene TRBJ2-7; 10 positions agree with TRBD1. From germline, CDR1 is SNHLY and CDR2 FYNNEI. V lost 7 bases and J lost 8; bases outside the gene matches: 5. The CDR3 has 12 amino acids. This chain's CDR3 is CASTGTGVKQYF. In DNA form, the CDR3 reads TGTGCCAGCACGGGGACAGGGGTCAAGCAGTACTTC.

V usage is TRBV24-1 and J usage is TRBJ1-1, with D possibly TRBD1 on 6 matching bases. Germline V gives CDR1 KGHDR, CDR2 SFDVKD. The V gene lost 6 bases and the J gene lost 5 bases, with 18 bases spanning the gap. The CDR3 extends over 15 amino acids. The CDR3 sequence: CATSMSGGRRTEAFF. Written as DNA, the CDR3 is TGTGCCACCAGTATGAGCGGGGGGCGAAGGACTGAAGCTTTCTTT.

This chain uses TRBV4-2 with TRBJ2-1, with 7 bases fitting TRBD1. CDR1 is LGHNA and CDR2 is YNFKEQ in the germline V gene. The CDR3 extends over 15 amino acids. Trimming at V came to 5 bases and at J to 6 bases, leaving 10 bases not matched to a gene. This chain's CDR3 is CASSTRQGSGNEQFF. CDR3 DNA sequence: TGTGCCAGCAGCACCAGACAGGGATCGGGCAATGAGCAGTTCTTC.

In DNA, the CDR3 is TGTGCCAGTAGTATGGTAGGGAGTGGCGAAAAACTGTTTTTT. Amino acids: CASSMVGSGEKLFF. The chain combines TRBV19 with TRBJ1-4; no clear D gene. Trimming left V 3 bases short and J 8 bases short, with 13 bases between. The CDR3 has 14 residues. Germline CDR1 LNHDA, CDR2 SQIVND (reference sequence).

V gene TRBV7-3 combines with J gene TRBJ2-3; D unclear. V lost 3 bases, J lost 2 bases, and 9 bases lay in between. From germline, CDR1 is SGHTA and CDR2 FQGTGA. The CDR3 length is 14 residues. The DNA for the CDR3 is TGTGCCAGCAGCTTTTTCAGGAACACAGATACGCAGTATTTT. Encoded protein: CASSFFRNTDTQYF.

This clone was seen a single time. The rearrangement links TRBV9 to TRBJ2-1; tentatively, D is TRBD2 (5 bases). V lost 4 bases and J lost 7, with 12 bases in between. This CDR3 has 13 amino acids. Germline values: CDR1 SGDLS, CDR2 YYNGEE. CDR3 residues: CASSILGSNEQFF. The CDR3 DNA follows: TGTGCCAGCAGCATTCTTGGGAGTAATGAGCAGTTCTTC.

This chain joins TRBV24-1 and TRBJ2-6, with a possible D match to TRBD2 (6 bases). The CDR3 totals 16 residues. Looked up from germline, CDR1 is KGHDR and CDR2 is SFDVKD. The V and J ends lost 12 bases and 2 bases respectively, with 19 bases between them. The CDR3 nucleotides are TGTGCCCCCCCGGGGGAGGTTCAAACTGGGGCCAACGTCCTGACTTTC. Translation: CAPPGEVQTGANVLTF.

The chain joins TRBV18 to TRBJ1-1, with D perhaps matching TRBD1 (5 bases). CDR1 is KGHSH, CDR2 LQKENI, per germline. The CDR3 is 14 residues long. V lost 6 bases and J lost 0, with 11 bases in between. The CDR3 nucleotides are TGTGCCAGCTCTTTTGACAGCATGAACACTGAAGCTTTCTTT. As protein: CASSFDSMNTEAFF.